This T cell receptor beta chain appears in the sequencing data of a study of cytomegalovirus exposure and HLA in healthy donors. Primers: 60 Vbeta forward and 13 Jbeta reverse. Data came from immunoSEQ multiplex PCR; TCRdb stores just in-frame clones and leaves some out. The sample shows 100,000 to 150,000 clones, 55% to 75% of them seen only once. This CDR3 is built from 14 residues. Between the trimmed V and J ends, which lost 0 bases and 6 bases, there was a span of 8 bases. Looked up from germline, CDR1 is LGHNA and CDR2 is YSLEER. The rearrangement joins TRBV4-3 to TRBJ2-2, with D unclear. The sample comprised PBMCs. The source of this sequence is a young man in good health and CMV-seronegative. The CDR3 bases are TGCGCCAGCAGCCAAGATGAGGTAGCCGGGGAGCTGTTTTTT. Protein product: CASSQDEVAGELFF.